This T cell receptor (beta chain) was recovered during a study of T-cell reconstitution after alpha-beta-depleted transplantation in children. Researchers prepared the TCRbeta library using unique molecular identifiers, the study reports. TCRdb re-analysed the PCR reads in MiXCR, keeping a single row per CDR3 protein. This sample yields 490,000 or so distinct CDR3 sequences, of which 10% are seen a single time; just over 2% belongs to the top ten. Turning to this clonotype: What it recognizes is unknown.

Study results and caveats: Reportedly, only several hundred clones from non-depleted graft cells drove alpha-beta T-cell counts at about two months.

CDR3 length: 12 residues. V shed 3 bases and J shed 7 bases, with 9 bases lying between them. Germline CDR1 is KGHSH and CDR2 is LQKENI. The receptor was isolated from a child aged 2 to 10 with inherited bone marrow failure, due to receive a stem cell transplant. The sequences come from PBMCs, collected before TCRalphabeta/CD19-depleted stem cell transplant. The J gene is TRBJ1-1, the V gene TRBV18; D is perhaps TRBD1 (6 bases). CDR3 amino acids: CASSPNRDEAFF. Written as DNA, the CDR3 is TGTGCCAGCTCACCTAACAGGGATGAAGCTTTCTTT.